The present entry profiles one T cell receptor beta chain with its context. Its antigen is not identified. Clones were read by immunoSEQ multiplex PCR, and TCRdb kept only the in-frame ones, dropping some. The repertoire has more than 3,000 clones, roughly 94% of them found once; the top ten carry approximately 3%. Looked up from germline, CDR1 is SGHKS and CDR2 is YYEKEE (reference sequence). This CDR3 is built from 15 residues. Losses at the gene ends were 1 base for V and 7 bases for J; bases not matched to a gene: 3. This record belongs to a study of chemoradiotherapy in HPV16-positive cancers. Whole-study context: Functional T-cell assays on a couple of HPV16-positive patients' cells defined candidate HPV-specific clones and common TCR motifs. Findings and caveats of the study: HPV-responsive T-cell expansion during chemoradiotherapy was linked to improved recurrence-free survival in HPV16-positive patients.

This chain uses TRBV5-5 with TRBJ1-4, with 11 bases that match TRBD1. Sampling was performed from a patient who underwent chemoradiotherapy. This TCR came from a human donor with HPV-associated anogenital cancer. The CDR3 region is CASSLQGTGGEKLFF. The CDR3 DNA is TGTGCCAGCAGCTTGCAAGGGACAGGGGGTGAAAAACTGTTTTTT.